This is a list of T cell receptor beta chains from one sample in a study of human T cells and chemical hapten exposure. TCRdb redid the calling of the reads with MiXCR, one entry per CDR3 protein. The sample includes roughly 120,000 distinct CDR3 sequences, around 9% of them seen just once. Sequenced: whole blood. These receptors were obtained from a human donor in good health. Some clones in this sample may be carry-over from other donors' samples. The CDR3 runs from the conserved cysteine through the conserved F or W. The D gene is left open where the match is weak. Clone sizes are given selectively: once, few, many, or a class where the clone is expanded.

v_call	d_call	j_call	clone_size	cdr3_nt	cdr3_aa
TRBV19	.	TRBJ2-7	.	TGTGCCAGTAGTAGACTCCTCGCGGGACAGAAATCCTACGAGCAGTACTTC	CASSRLLAGQKSYEQYF
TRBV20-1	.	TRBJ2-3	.	TGCAGTGCTAGAGATATAGCCAGGGGGGACATGGATACGCAGTATTTT	CSARDIARGDMDTQYF
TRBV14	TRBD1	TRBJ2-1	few	TGTGCCAGCTCCCTCCGGGACAGGCCCTACAATGAGCAGTTCTTC	CASSLRDRPYNEQFF
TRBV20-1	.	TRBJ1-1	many	TGCAGTGCTAAACAGGGTACCACTGAAGCTTTCTTT	CSAKQGTTEAFF
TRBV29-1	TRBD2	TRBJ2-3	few	TGCAGCGTTGAAGTCTATCCAGGACTAGCGGGTACCACAGATACGCAGTATTTT	CSVEVYPGLAGTTDTQYF
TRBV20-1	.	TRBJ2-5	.	TGCAGTGCTAGACCCTACAGTGAAGTGACCCAGTACTTC	CSARPYSEVTQYF
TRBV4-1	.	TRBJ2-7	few	TGCGCCAGCAGCCAAGACCCCGCCGCCTTGGAGCAGTACTTC	CASSQDPAALEQYF
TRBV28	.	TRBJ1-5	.	TGTGCCAGCAGTTTAACACCCCGCAATCAGCCCCAGCATTTT	CASSLTPRNQPQHF
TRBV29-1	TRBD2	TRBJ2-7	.	TGCAGCCCCTCAGGGCTAGCGGGCGCATGGCCTTTCTACGAGCAGTACTTC	CSPSGLAGAWPFYEQYF
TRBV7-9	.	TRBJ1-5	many	TGTGCCAGCAGCTTAGCGCGAGACCCAGGGCCCCAGCATTTT	CASSLARDPGPQHF
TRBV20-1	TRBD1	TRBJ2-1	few	TGCAGTGCTAGAGATCACAGGGACAGGGCAGTCAATGAGCAGTTCTTC	CSARDHRDRAVNEQFF
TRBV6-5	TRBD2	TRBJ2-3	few	TGTGCCAGCAGGGAGACTAGCGGGCCATTCACAGATACGCAGTATTTT	CASRETSGPFTDTQYF
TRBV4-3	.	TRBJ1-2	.	TGCGCCAGCAGCCAAGATGTTCAGGCGCCCTATGGCTACACCTTC	CASSQDVQAPYGYTF
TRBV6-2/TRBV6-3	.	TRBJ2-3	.	TGTGCCAGCAGTTTTGACAGCACGCAGTATTTT	CASSFDSTQYF
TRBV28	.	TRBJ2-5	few	TGTGCCAGCAGTTTTCAGTTCCAAGAGACCCAGTACTTC	CASSFQFQETQYF
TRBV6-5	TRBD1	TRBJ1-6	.	TGTGCCAGCCGGGACAGGGTCCACACCCCCTATAATTCACCCCTCCACTTT	CASRDRVHTPYNSPLHF
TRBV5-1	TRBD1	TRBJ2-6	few	TGCGCCAGCAGCGACTGGGACAGCCTTTCTGGGGCCAACGTCCTGACTTTC	CASSDWDSLSGANVLTF
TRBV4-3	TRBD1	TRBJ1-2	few	TGCGCCAGCAGCCCCGGGACAGGGGCGCTCTATGGCTACACCTTC	CASSPGTGALYGYTF
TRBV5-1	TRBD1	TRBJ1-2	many	TGCGCCAGCAGCTTGGTTGAGGGGGCCATCTATGGCTACACCTTC	CASSLVEGAIYGYTF
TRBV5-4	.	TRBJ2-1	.	TGTGCCAGCAGCTTGGAGCCGGGGTCTAACAATGAGCAGTTCTTC	CASSLEPGSNNEQFF
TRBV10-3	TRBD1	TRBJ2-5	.	TGTGCCATCAGTGAGTCCGAGACCGAAACCGGGACAGAGCAAGAGACCCAGTACTTC	CAISESETETGTEQETQYF
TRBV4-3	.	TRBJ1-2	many	TGCGCCAGCAGCCAAGCCGCTGGGAACTATGGCTACACCTTC	CASSQAAGNYGYTF
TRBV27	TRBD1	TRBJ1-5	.	TGTGCCAGCAAGGCGGGACAGGGGGCGAATCAGCTCCAGCATTTT	CASKAGQGANQLQHF
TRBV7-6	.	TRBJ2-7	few	TGTGCCAGCAGCTTAGGCTACCGGGACACGCTCCACGAGCAGTACTTC	CASSLGYRDTLHEQYF
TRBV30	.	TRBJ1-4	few	TGTGCCTGGATGGGTGAAAAACTGTTTTTT	CAWMGEKLFF
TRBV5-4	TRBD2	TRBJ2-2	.	TGTGCCAGCAGCCGCCCTAGCGGGGGGATCACCGGGGAGCTGTTTTTT	CASSRPSGGITGELFF
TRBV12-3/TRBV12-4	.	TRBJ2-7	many	TGTGCCAGCAGTTTGGGGGGAGGCAACGAGCAGTACTTC	CASSLGGGNEQYF
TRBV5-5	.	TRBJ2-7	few	TGTGCCAGCAGCTTGGACGGTTTGTTTTCCTACGAGCAGTACTTC	CASSLDGLFSYEQYF
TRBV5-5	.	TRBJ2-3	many	TGTGCCAGCAGCACGCTTGGGCGTAGCACAGATACGCAGTATTTT	CASSTLGRSTDTQYF
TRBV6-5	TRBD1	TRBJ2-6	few	TGTGCCAGCAGTTACTCGGGGGAGGGACAGGGTGTCTCTGGGGCCAACGTCCTGACTTTC	CASSYSGEGQGVSGANVLTF
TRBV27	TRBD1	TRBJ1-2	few	TGTGCCAGCAGTTCCGGACAGGGTCGAAACTATGGCTACACCTTC	CASSSGQGRNYGYTF
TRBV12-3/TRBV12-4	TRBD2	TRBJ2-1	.	TGTGCCAGCAGTCCCGGGACTAGCGGGAGGTACAATGAGCAGTTCTTC	CASSPGTSGRYNEQFF
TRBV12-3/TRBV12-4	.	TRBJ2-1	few	TGTGCCAGCAGTGCCTCCGGGTTTCGTTCTAATGAGCAGTTCTTC	CASSASGFRSNEQFF
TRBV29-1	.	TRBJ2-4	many	TGCAGCGTTTTAGGAAGGATTAACATTCAGTACTTC	CSVLGRINIQYF
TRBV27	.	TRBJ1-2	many	TGTGCCAGCAGCCCCCCGGGGGCTAACTATGGCTACACCTTC	CASSPPGANYGYTF
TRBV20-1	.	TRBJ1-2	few	TGCAGTGCTAGAGAATACGGAGTCTATGGCTACACCTTC	CSAREYGVYGYTF
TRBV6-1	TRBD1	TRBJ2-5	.	TGTGCCAGCAGCAAAGGACAGGGGGAACAAGAGACCCAGTACTTC	CASSKGQGEQETQYF
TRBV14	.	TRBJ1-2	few	TGTGCCAGCAGCCAAGCTCGGGAGGAGGGCCCCTATGGCTACACCTTC	CASSQAREEGPYGYTF
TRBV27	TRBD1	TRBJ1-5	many	TGTGCCAGCGCCGGGACAGATAATCAGCCCCAGCATTTT	CASAGTDNQPQHF
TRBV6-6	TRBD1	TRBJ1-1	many	TGTGCCAGCAGAGGGACAGGGTTAGAAGCTTTCTTT	CASRGTGLEAFF
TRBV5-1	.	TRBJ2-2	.	TGCGCCAGCAGCCAGCGCCCGAACACCGGGGAGCTGTTTTTT	CASSQRPNTGELFF
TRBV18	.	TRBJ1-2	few	TGTGCCAGCTCACCAGGGACTCGCGGAATTACTAACTATGGCTACACCTTC	CASSPGTRGITNYGYTF
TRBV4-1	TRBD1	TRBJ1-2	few	TGCGCCAGCAGCCAAGATAGTGGTGGACAGGGGTCTGGCTACACCTTC	CASSQDSGGQGSGYTF
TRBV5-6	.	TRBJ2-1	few	TGTGCCAGCACCTTTAACAATGAGCAGTTCTTC	CASTFNNEQFF
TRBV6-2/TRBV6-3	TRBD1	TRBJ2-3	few	TGTGCCAGCAGCCGCGGGACAGGGCCGGCAGATACGCAGTATTTT	CASSRGTGPADTQYF
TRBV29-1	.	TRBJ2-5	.	TGCAGCGTTGCGGCACGTATCACGGAGACCCAGTACTTC	CSVAARITETQYF
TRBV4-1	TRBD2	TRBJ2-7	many	TGCGCCAGCAGCCACTATAGCGGGAATGGAGACGAGCAGTACTTC	CASSHYSGNGDEQYF
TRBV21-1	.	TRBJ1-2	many	TGTGCCAGCAAGGGACAGGGGCCGACTTCTAACTATGGCTACACCTTC	CASKGQGPTSNYGYTF